This TCR beta chain was sequenced in a study of T cell repertoires in cytomegalovirus infection. Looking at the study overall: Well-studied HLA-B-restricted epitopes and recently identified HLA-C-restricted epitopes of CMV were both used in the study. Through public TCR beta signatures, both CMV infection and matching HLA type were indicated. Study results and caveats: There were carriers of CMV plus the relevant HLA, and cumulative public TCR beta family frequency identified them. HLA-C-restricted TCR beta clonotypes specific for CMV led the ex vivo response.

Remarks on this clonotype: The antigen remains undetermined.

TCRdb passed the reads through MiXCR, listing each CDR3 protein once. Of about 740,000 distinct CDR3 sequences in the sample, about 33% are singletons; the top ten hold 18%. V shed 5 bases, J shed 8 bases, and the junction held 10 bases outside the gene matches. Germline CDR1 and CDR2: SGHTA and FQGNSA. This CDR3 has 15 residues. The clonotype comes from a human donor in good health (CMV status not recorded). Some clones in this sample may be carry-over from other donors' samples. The sample was cultured PBMCs, taken from culture after CMV antigen stimulation. The chain employs TRBV7-2 and TRBJ2-1, with 9 bases identical to TRBD2. CDR3 in amino acids: CASSPSFSGRYEQFF. For the CDR3, the DNA is TGTGCCAGCAGCCCCTCGTTTAGCGGGAGATATGAGCAGTTCTTC.